This T cell receptor beta chain originates from a study of CXCR3-negative and CXCR3-positive naive CD8 T cells. Study results and limitations: Diversity in memory CD8+ cells fell much lower than the comparably high levels seen in both naive subsets. Memory cells showed distinct TRBV-TRBJ patterns, while the two naive subsets matched.

CDR1 and CDR2 (germline): MGHRA, YSYEKL. The CDR3 is 13 residues long. For this clonotype: Antigen specificity is unknown.

In preparing the TRB cDNA libraries, 5' RACE with UMI labels was used. From its re-call of the 5' RACE reads, TCRdb lists each CDR3 protein once, without DNA. The sample holds 20,000 to 30,000 distinct CDR3 sequences. The chain couples TRBV4-1 to TRBJ2-7; TCRdb returns TRBD1, unconfirmable since there is no DNA. The sample comprised naive CXCR3- CD8+ T cells from blood. Subset specified: CD45RO-CCR7+CD27+CD95- naive CD8+ T cells lacking CXCR3 (TNR3-). The sequence was collected from a human donor in good health. Some clones in this sample may be carry-over from other donors' samples. The CDR3 here is CASSHDPGYEQYF.